A single sample gave rise to the 8 T cell receptor beta chains below, sequenced in a study of T-cell memory formation after mild COVID-19 (TCRdb year 2021). Receptors were amplified or captured by 5' RACE. TCRdb shows the sequencer as Illumina NovaSeq 6000. TCRdb reprocessing: public reads trimmed at Q25 with fastp, clones called with MiXCR, in-frame beta chains kept. Each entry merges the rows of one CDR3 protein and shows their most common DNA and genes. Counted in this sample were fewer than 95,000 distinct CDR3 sequences; approximately 15% of them appeared once. The ten biggest clones cover roughly two fifths of the sample. The sequenced sample was PBMCs or a T cell subset sorted from them (not recorded which). The receptor source for this set is a man younger than 35 who had mild COVID-19 (a few samples of this study predate the infection). The sample titles of this study are shuffled in the database, so cell type and time point are left out; the donor was told from shared clones.

By its share, this clonotype is medium-sized. The chain carries TRBV10-3 and TRBJ1-3; D unclear. V was trimmed by 7 bases and J by 2 bases, leaving 12 bases between them. CDR1 is ENHRY and CDR2 is SYGVKD in the germline V gene. The CDR3 has 14 amino acids. For the CDR3, the DNA is TGTGCCATCATGAGGGATACGACTGGAAACACCATATATTTT. It yields the protein CAIMRDTTGNTIYF.

Here the CDR3 reads CASSSLRGVNNEQFF. For the CDR3, the DNA is TGTGCCAGCAGCTCCTTGCGGGGGGTAAACAATGAGCAGTTCTTC. V is TRBV6-2 or TRBV6-3 and J is TRBJ2-1; 8 bases align to TRBD2. Germline-derived CDR1 and CDR2 are MNHEY and SVGEGT. V was pared by 6 bases and J by 5 bases, with 9 bases of the junction left unmatched. This CDR3 has 15 residues.

The chain recombines TRBV20-1 with TRBJ2-3; 7 bases match TRBD2. There are 9 residues in the CDR3. Germline CDR1 is DFQATT and CDR2 is SNEGSKA (reference sequence). Here the CDR3 reads CSPGGWQYF. The CDR3 nucleotides are TGCAGCCCGGGGGGTTGGCAGTATTTT.

Ten or more counts support this clonotype. V usage is TRBV27 and J usage is TRBJ1-5; TRBD1 agrees at 7 bases. V trimming: 3 bases; J trimming: 6 bases; junction bases outside the gene matches: 2. Germline V gene data show CDR1 as MNHEY and CDR2 as SMNVEV (reference sequence). The CDR3 covers 13 residues. The CDR3 nucleotides are TGTGCCAGCAGTTTTGAGGGGGCTCAGCCCCAGCATTTT. This sequence encodes CASSFEGAQPQHF.

This clonotype was seen at least ten times. The chain recombines TRBV5-4 with TRBJ1-1, with D uncertain. Trimming took 4 bases from V and 5 from J, leaving 15 bases between them. The V gene's germline CDR1 is SGHNT and CDR2 YYREEE (reference sequence). The length of the CDR3 is 14 residues. The CDR3 nucleotides are TGTGCCAGCAGCCGAGCGTCGGATTATACTGAAGCTTTCTTT. Translating it yields CASSRASDYTEAFF.

This clonotype has only a few counts. V gene TRBV28 combines with J gene TRBJ2-7; 10 bases agree with TRBD2. This CDR3 contains 15 residues. Losses at the gene ends were 3 bases for V and 3 bases for J; bases not matched to a gene: 5. Germline-derived CDR1 and CDR2 are MDHEN and SYDVKM. CDR3 sequence (DNA): TGTGCCAGCAGTTTTGACCAGCGGGGGGGCTACGAGCAGTACGTC. Its protein is CASSFDQRGGYEQYV.

The chain employs TRBV30 and TRBJ1-5; 7 bases fit TRBD1. This CDR3 is built from 13 residues. Germline V CDR1 and CDR2: GTSNPN, SVGIG (reference sequence). V gave up 1 base and J gave up 9 bases; unmatched junction bases: 6. The CDR3 DNA is TGTGCCTGGAGTGGACAGGGAGATAGGCCCCAGCATTTT. This encodes CAWSGQGDRPQHF.

The rearrangement uses TRBV9 and TRBJ2-3; 9 nucleotides line up with TRBD1. The junction had 12 bases not matched to a gene; V was cut back by 3 bases and J by 4 bases. The germline V gene has CDR1 SGDLS and CDR2 YYNGEE. The CDR3 contains 17 residues. CDR3 sequence: CASSERPWTGVSDTQYF. In DNA, the CDR3 is TGTGCCAGCAGCGAGAGGCCCTGGACAGGGGTCTCAGATACGCAGTATTTT. Together with reference TRBV9 and TRBJ2-3, the CDR3 gives the full variable domain: DSGVTQTPKHLITATGQRVTLRCSPRSGDLSVYWYQQSLDQGLQFLIQYYNGEERAKGNILERFSAQQFPDLHSELNLSSLELGDSALYFCASSERPWTGVSDTQYFGPGTRLTVL.